A selection of T cell receptor beta chains follows, all from one sample in a study of sequential checkpoint blockade in melanoma. Sequencing was performed with immunoSEQ multiplex PCR; in TCRdb, only in-frame clones are kept and a portion is missing. This sample yields fewer than 20,000 clones, of which approximately 26% are seen a single time; around 6.7% belongs to the top ten. The sample in question was tumor tissue (inferred from file names), obtained from a patient given nivolumab and ipilimumab in sequence. These receptors were collected from a human donor with melanoma. CDR3s include the opening cysteine and the closing phenylalanine or tryptophan. D genes are given only for firm matches. Not all rows give a size; the values are once, few, many and, for expanded clones, a class.

d_gene	v_gene	j_gene	abundance	CDR3nt	CDR3aa
TRBD2	TRBV11-3	TRBJ2-7	-	TGTGCCAGCAGCCCAACTAGCGATGGGTCCTACGAGCAGTACTTC	CASSPTSDGSYEQYF
-	TRBV14	TRBJ2-3	once	TGTGCCAGCAGCCAATCTTCTGCACGCACAGATACGCAGTATTTT	CASSQSSARTDTQYF
-	TRBV25-1	TRBJ1-5	-	TGTGCCAGCAGTGAGGGGAAGTGGGGTAGCAATCAGCCCCAGCATTTT	CASSEGKWGSNQPQHF
-	TRBV28	TRBJ1-4	-	TGTGCCAGCAGTTTCCTGGACAGCCGGGAAAAACTGTTTTTT	CASSFLDSREKLFF
-	TRBV6-1	TRBJ2-7	few	TGTGCCAGCAGTGAAGCGGGCGGATCCTACGAGCAGTACTTC	CASSEAGGSYEQYF
TRBD2	TRBV12-5	TRBJ2-7	-	TGTGCTAGTGGTTTGATCCGGAGCGGGGGGCCGTCGGGCTCCTACGAGCAGTACTTC	CASGLIRSGGPSGSYEQYF
-	TRBV19	TRBJ2-3	-	TGTGCCAGTAGCGGGGGTGGCACAGATACGCAGTATTTT	CASSGGGTDTQYF
-	TRBV18	TRBJ1-4	-	TGTGCCAGCTCAACGGCGGTGTCAGGGACTAATGAAAAACTGTTTTTT	CASSTAVSGTNEKLFF
-	TRBV19	TRBJ1-5	-	TGTGCCAGTAGTAGGGGGTGGGGGCAGCCCCAGCATTTT	CASSRGWGQPQHF
-	TRBV19	TRBJ2-7	-	TGTGCCAGTAGTAGGACAGCCTACGAGCAGTACTTC	CASSRTAYEQYF
-	TRBV15	TRBJ1-2	few	TGTGCCACCAGCAGAGTCCCGGATGGAAACTATGGCTACACCTTC	CATSRVPDGNYGYTF
TRBD1	TRBV9	TRBJ2-7	few	TGTGCCAGCAGCGTGGGACAGGGAAACTACGAGCAGTACTTC	CASSVGQGNYEQYF
TRBD1	TRBV29-1	TRBJ2-7	-	TGCAGCGTTCGAGAGAGGGGGCGCAAGACCTACGAGCAGTACTTC	CSVRERGRKTYEQYF